The sequence of this TCR beta chain was determined in a study of identical twins. TCRdb fed the 5' RACE reads into MiXCR, producing one record per CDR3 protein. The table shows a few hundred thousand distinct CDR3 sequences, with 6.5% to 9.5% occurring only once. Germline V gives CDR1 SNHLY, CDR2 FYNNEI. The CDR3 runs 15 residues. Trimming took 6 bases from V and 3 from J; bases not matched to a gene: 9. This same sample was also taken into another study, of yellow fever vaccine responses in identical twins. That study reports: Reportedly, twins' vaccine T cell responses looked partly convergent and partly personalized.

Sample: memory (CD45RO+) T cells sorted from blood. The chain recombines TRBV2 with TRBJ1-2; TRBD1 matches 8 bases. The origin of this receptor is a woman aged 18 to 35 in good health. CDR3 residues: CASSVGGQVHYGYTF. The CDR3 DNA reads TGTGCCAGCAGCGTAGGGGGACAGGTGCACTATGGCTACACCTTC.